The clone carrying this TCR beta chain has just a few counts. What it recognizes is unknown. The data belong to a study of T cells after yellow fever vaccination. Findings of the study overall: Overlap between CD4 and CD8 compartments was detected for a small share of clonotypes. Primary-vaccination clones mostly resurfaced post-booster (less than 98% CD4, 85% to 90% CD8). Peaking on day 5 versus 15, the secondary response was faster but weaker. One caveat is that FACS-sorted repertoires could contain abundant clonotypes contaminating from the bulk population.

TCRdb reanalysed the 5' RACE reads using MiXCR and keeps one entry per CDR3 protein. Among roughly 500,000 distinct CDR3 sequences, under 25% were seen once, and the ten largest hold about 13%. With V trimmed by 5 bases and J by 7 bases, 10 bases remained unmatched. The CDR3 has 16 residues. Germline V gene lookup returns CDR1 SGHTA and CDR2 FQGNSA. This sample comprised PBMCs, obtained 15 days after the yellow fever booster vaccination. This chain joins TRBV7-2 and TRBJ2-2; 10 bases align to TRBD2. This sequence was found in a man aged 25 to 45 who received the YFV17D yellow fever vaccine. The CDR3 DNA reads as TGTGCCAGCAGCGCCTCCCTAGCGGGAGTTGTCGGGGAGCTGTTTTTT. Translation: CASSASLAGVVGELFF.